Each of the 29 T cell receptor beta chains below was sequenced from the same sample in a study. TCRdb processed the RT-PCR reads anew with MiXCR; each CDR3 protein has one entry. The sample holds about 680,000 distinct CDR3 sequences; 13% to 15% are singletons and the top ten take just over 3.5%. The sequencing sample was made of memory CD4+ T cells from blood. The receptors originated from a female donor in good health, serving as a healthy control.

This clonotype was picked up a small number of times. The V call is TRBV9, the J call TRBJ1-1; D is undetermined. V was clipped by 3 bases and J by 2 bases, with 11 bases between them. In germline, CDR1 is SGDLS, CDR2 YYNGEE. This CDR3 region has 14 residues. DNA of the CDR3: TGTGCCAGCAGCGCACTACTCATAAACACTGAAGCTTTCTTT. It codes for CASSALLINTEAFF.

This clonotype was detected many times. The chain uses TRBV5-1 and TRBJ2-7; 7 bases line up with TRBD1. V was pared by 3 bases and J by 7 bases, with 7 bases of the junction left unmatched. The CDR3 sequence is 13 residues long. The V gene's germline CDR1 is SGHRS and CDR2 YFSETQ. The CDR3 DNA follows: TGCGCCAGCAGCTACACAGGGGCGCAAGAGCAGTACTTC. Its protein product is CASSYTGAQEQYF.

The chain recombines TRBV6-2 or TRBV6-3 with TRBJ2-5, with 10 bases that match TRBD2. Germline V gene data show CDR1 as MNHEY and CDR2 as SVGEGT. CDR3 size: 16 residues. J lost 5 bases, V lost 5 bases, and 11 bases had no gene match. This chain's CDR3 is CASSTGLAGASETQYF. Here the CDR3 DNA reads TGTGCCAGCAGTACTGGGCTAGCGGGAGCCAGCGAGACCCAGTACTTC.

This clonotype appeared a few times. V usage is TRBV30 and J usage is TRBJ1-2, with D maybe TRBD1 (6 bases). The V gene's germline CDR1 is GTSNPN and CDR2 SVGIG (reference sequence). The CDR3 consists of 13 residues. V lost 2 bases and J lost 1, with 8 bases in between. In DNA form, the CDR3 reads TGTGCCTGGAGTAGGGGGTTTAACTATGGCTACACCTTC. It is translated as CAWSRGFNYGYTF.

The chain joins TRBV24-1 to TRBJ1-5; 10 bases are shared with TRBD1. The V and J ends lost 4 bases and 2 bases, in that order; junction bases with no gene match: 13. Germline CDR1 is KGHDR and CDR2 is SFDVKD. CDR3 length equals 19 residues. The CDR3 reads CATSEKPGQGLIGNQPQHF. DNA for the CDR3: TGTGCCACCAGTGAGAAACCGGGACAGGGGCTTATTGGCAATCAGCCCCAGCATTTT.

The chain combines TRBV20-1 with TRBJ1-4; the D is unclear. The V gene lost 3 bases and the J gene lost 6 bases, with 8 bases spanning the gap. Germline V gene lookup returns CDR1 DFQATT and CDR2 SNEGSKA (reference sequence). The CDR3 spans 12 residues. Here the CDR3 DNA reads TGCAGTGCTAGGGTTGTGCATGAAAAACTGTTTTTT. Its protein product is CSARVVHEKLFF.

This clonotype has at least ten counts. The chain carries TRBV12-3 or TRBV12-4 and TRBJ2-1; 7 bases agree with TRBD2. The CDR3 extends over 15 amino acids. Unmatched junction bases numbered 6, after V lost 2 bases and J lost 5 bases. CDR3: CASSLWRESHNEQFF. The DNA of the CDR3 is TGTGCCAGCAGTTTATGGCGGGAGTCCCACAATGAGCAGTTCTTC.

In this sample, this clonotype turned up a few times. The rearrangement joins TRBV20-1 to TRBJ2-7, with 9 bases lining up with TRBD1. The CDR3 loop spans 15 amino acids. Germline V gene sequence: CDR1 DFQATT, CDR2 SNEGSKA (reference sequence). Trimming cost V 0 bases and J 1 base; bases outside gene matches: 4. In DNA, the CDR3 is TGCAGTGCTAGAGATTCCGGGACAGGGTCCTACGAGCAGTACTTC. Its translation is CSARDSGTGSYEQYF.

The J gene is TRBJ2-3, the V gene TRBV7-9, with 8 bases aligning to TRBD2. V was pared by 4 bases and J by 0 bases, with 3 bases of the junction left unmatched. This CDR3 has 15 residues. The germline CDR1 and CDR2 sequences are SEHNR and FQNEAQ (reference sequence). The CDR3 nucleotides are TGTGCCAGCAGCTCACTAGCGGAGAGCACAGATACGCAGTATTTT. Residues: CASSSLAESTDTQYF.

The V gene is TRBV4-2, the J gene TRBJ1-4; D is perhaps TRBD1 (5 bases). CDR1 LGHNA and CDR2 YNFKEQ come from the germline V gene. CDR3 length equals 17 residues. Trimming pared 3 bases from V and 0 bases from J, leaving 14 bases between. CDR3 nucleotide sequence: TGTGCCAGCAGCCAGAGGGGAGGTTCTGCAACTAATGAAAAACTGTTTTTT. Translating it yields CASSQRGGSATNEKLFF.

The genes are TRBV7-2 and TRBJ2-1; D perhaps matches TRBD1 (5 bases). The CDR3 covers 15 residues. The V end was cut by 5 bases, the J end by 10 bases, with 21 bases between. Looked up from germline, CDR1 is SGHTA and CDR2 is FQGNSA. The CDR3 loop reads CASSGQGRYTIEQFF. Written as DNA, the CDR3 is TGTGCCAGCAGCGGACAAGGACGGTATACAATCGAGCAGTTCTTC.

Worth noting for this clonotype: The junction does not match germline at one end; this may be a read error. The chain's CDR3 is CSARGDYGYTF. CDR3 nucleotide sequence: TGCAGTGCTAGAGGGGACTACGGCTACACCTTC. The V gene is TRBV20-1, the J gene TRBJ1-2; the D gene is possibly TRBD1 (5 bases). This CDR3 has 11 amino acids. Germline V gene lookup returns CDR1 DFQATT and CDR2 SNEGSKA (reference sequence).

The sample holds a few counts of this clonotype. The chain carries TRBV10-3 and TRBJ1-5, with unresolved D. The CDR3 runs 13 residues. Trimming removed 2 bases from V and 5 bases from J, with 7 bases in between. Per the germline V gene, CDR1 is ENHRY and CDR2 is SYGVKD. CDR3 amino acids: CAISETSDQPQHF. Here the CDR3 DNA reads TGTGCCATCAGTGAGACCTCTGATCAGCCCCAGCATTTT.

The chain links TRBV28 to TRBJ1-3; D is ambiguous. Trimming pared 1 base from V and 0 bases from J, leaving 10 bases between. This CDR3 comprises 16 residues. Germline V gene lookup returns CDR1 MDHEN and CDR2 SYDVKM. The CDR3 loop reads CASSLFVLFSGNTIYF. CDR3 sequence (DNA): TGTGCCAGCAGTTTATTTGTGCTTTTCTCTGGAAACACCATATATTTT.

This clonotype turned up a few times. J is TRBJ2-2 and V is TRBV6-2 or TRBV6-3; 7 bases are shared with TRBD1. The V gene end was trimmed by 6 bases and the J gene end by 3 bases; junction bases not matched to a gene: 7. Germline lookup yields CDR1 MNHEY and CDR2 SVGEGT. The CDR3 has 15 residues. The CDR3 protein is CASSYQGVYTGELFF. Here the CDR3 DNA reads TGTGCCAGCAGCTACCAGGGGGTCTACACCGGGGAGCTGTTTTTT.

This clonotype was seen more than once but under ten times. The chain is built from TRBV18 and TRBJ1-1, with 9 positions matching TRBD1. V trimming: 3 bases; J trimming: 3 bases; junction bases outside the gene matches: 2. The CDR3 runs 14 residues. Germline CDR1 and CDR2: KGHSH and LQKENI. Written as DNA, the CDR3 is TGTGCCAGCTCACCGTGGGACAGGGACACTGAAGCTTTCTTT. It is translated as CASSPWDRDTEAFF. Based on the CDR3 plus reference TRBV18 and TRBJ1-1, the full variable domain is NAGVMQNPRHLVRRRGQEARLRCSPMKGHSHVYWYRQLPEEGLKFMVYLQKENIIDESGMPKERFSAEFPKEGPSILRIQQVVRGDSAAYFCASSPWDRDTEAFFGQGTRLTVV.

The chain is built from TRBV12-3 or TRBV12-4 and TRBJ1-1; D is uncertain. CDR3 length equals 12 residues. V was trimmed by 6 bases and J by 9 bases, leaving 14 bases between them. The CDR3 region has the DNA TGTGCCAGCAGCCCCGGCCCATTAAAAGCTTTCTTT. Translated: CASSPGPLKAFF.

About this clonotype: This may be a read error, as it is one base from a much larger clone. The V gene is TRBV24-1, the J gene TRBJ2-5; 12 bases are shared with TRBD2. Germline-derived CDR1 and CDR2 are KGHDR and SFDVKD. CDR3 length equals 19 residues. The CDR3 loop reads CATSTASGRAATTQETRYF. The CDR3 region has the DNA TGTGCCACCAGTACCGCTAGCGGGAGGGCCGCTACAACCCAAGAGACCCGGTACTTC.

This clonotype was counted only a few times. The chain is built from TRBV28 and TRBJ2-7, with D tentatively TRBD2 (5 bases). Deletions cut 2 bases from V and 6 bases from J, with 17 bases between. The germline gives CDR1 MDHEN, CDR2 SYDVKM. The CDR3 extends over 15 amino acids. CDR3 sequence (DNA): TGTGCCAGCAGTTTAGCCTTCGGTCTGAGGGCCGAGCAGTACTTC. Residues: CASSLAFGLRAEQYF.

This clonotype was detected a few times. This chain links TRBV6-2 or TRBV6-3 with TRBJ2-2; 9 nucleotides agree with TRBD1. Germline-derived CDR1 and CDR2 are MNHEY and SVGEGT. V gave up 6 bases and J gave up 3 bases; unmatched junction bases: 5. CDR3 length equals 15 residues. This CDR3 reads CASSPRTGDTGELFF. The DNA of the CDR3 is TGTGCCAGCAGCCCCCGGACAGGGGACACCGGGGAGCTGTTTTTT.

The V call is TRBV20-1, the J call TRBJ2-5; TRBD2 might be the D (6 bases). The CDR3 extends over 15 amino acids. Trimming left V 5 bases short and J 4 bases short, with 20 bases between. Germline lookup yields CDR1 DFQATT and CDR2 SNEGSKA (reference sequence). Here the CDR3 DNA reads TGCAGTGCTTCCCTCGTTGGAGGGGTATCAGAGACCCAGTACTTC. Translation: CSASLVGGVSETQYF.

This rearrangement joins TRBV20-1 to TRBJ2-3; maybe TRBD2 (6 bases). CDR1 is DFQATT, CDR2 SNEGSKA, per germline (reference sequence). The CDR3 spans 16 residues. V gave up 3 bases and J gave up 0 bases, with 16 bases separating them. CDR3 bases: TGCAGTGCTAGTCCCGCGGGGAGATCTAGCACAGATACGCAGTATTTT. Translating it yields CSASPAGRSSTDTQYF.

This clonotype was counted many times. CDR3 region: CSARDKPGQNYEQYF. The CDR3 bases are TGCAGTGCTAGAGACAAACCGGGACAGAACTACGAGCAGTACTTC. This rearrangement joins TRBV20-1 to TRBJ2-7; 7 nucleotides line up with TRBD1. Looked up from germline, CDR1 is DFQATT and CDR2 is SNEGSKA (reference sequence). CDR3 length: 15 amino acids. Trimming cost V 0 bases and J 3 bases; bases outside gene matches: 8.

In DNA form, the CDR3 reads TGTGCCAGCAGTTACTCGAGGAGTAGCGGGAGGACGGGCTCGAGCAATGAGCAGTTCTTC. As protein: CASSYSRSSGRTGSSNEQFF. This sequence joins TRBV6-2 or TRBV6-3 and TRBJ2-1; 10 bases align to TRBD2. Trimming at V came to 0 bases and at J to 6 bases, leaving 17 bases not matched to a gene. The length of the CDR3 is 20 residues. The V gene's germline CDR1 is MNHEY and CDR2 SVGEGT.

The chain uses TRBV4-1 and TRBJ2-2; D ambiguous. This CDR3 has 17 amino acids. V was shortened by 2 bases and J by 0 bases, with 13 bases between the two germline ends. The V gene's germline CDR1 is MGHRA and CDR2 YSYEKL. This CDR3 is CASSQLPSITNTGELFF. CDR3 coding DNA: TGCGCCAGCAGCCAACTTCCCTCTATTACGAACACCGGGGAGCTGTTTTTT.

This chain links TRBV12-3 or TRBV12-4 with TRBJ2-7; D is uncertain. Trimming stripped 3 bases from V and 3 bases from J, with 9 bases between. There are 13 residues in the CDR3. In nucleotides, the CDR3 is TGTGCCAGCAGTTTGTGGAACGGCTACGAGCAGTACTTC. Translation: CASSLWNGYEQYF.

Only a few counts were recorded for this clonotype. The chain recombines TRBV30 with TRBJ1-3; D uncertain. Looked up from germline, CDR1 is GTSNPN and CDR2 is SVGIG (reference sequence). The V gene lost 0 bases and the J gene lost 2 bases, with 11 bases spanning the gap. The length of the CDR3 is 15 residues. The CDR3 DNA reads TGTGCCTGGAGTGTACAGTCTGGTCCTGGAAACACCATATATTTT. It translates to CAWSVQSGPGNTIYF.

This chain links TRBV24-1 with TRBJ2-3; 11 bases map to TRBD1. Germline V gene data show CDR1 as KGHDR and CDR2 as SFDVKD. This CDR3 spans 14 amino acids. J was trimmed by 3 bases and V by 7 bases; bases with no gene match: 2. CDR3 coding DNA: TGTGCCACCAGGGACAGGGGGCGGACAGATACGCAGTATTTT. Translated, it gives CATRDRGRTDTQYF.

CDR3 residues: CASSPSWAWDEQFF. The CDR3 nucleotides are TGTGCCAGCAGCCCCTCTTGGGCTTGGGATGAGCAGTTCTTC. The rearrangement uses TRBV7-2 and TRBJ2-1; D is ambiguous. The V and J ends lost 5 bases and 8 bases respectively, with 16 bases between them. The V gene's germline CDR1 is SGHTA and CDR2 FQGNSA. The length of the CDR3 is 14 residues.